This T cell receptor beta chain originates from a study of T cells in Graves' hyperthyroidism and ophthalmopathy. Study summary: Upon initial diagnosis and before any treatment, peripheral blood was collected.

TCR beta CDR3 sequences were amplified from RNA transcripts. The TCR CDR3 was amplified in a first-round RT-PCR using the HTBI primer set. TCRdb processed the multiplex PCR reads anew with MiXCR; each CDR3 protein has one entry. The sample carries approximately 400,000 distinct CDR3 sequences, 11% to 15% recorded once. This clonotype appeared many times. PBMCs were sourced from over 8.5 ml fresh peripheral blood. Sequencing was carried out using blood. The sequence was collected from a man aged 50 to 59 with Graves' ophthalmopathy.

CDR3 bases: TGTGCCAGCGCGGAACTAGAGGGGGAGACCCAGTACTTC. Its translation is CASAELEGETQYF. The chain is built from TRBV2 and TRBJ2-5, with D perhaps assigned TRBD1 or TRBD2 (5 bases each). Trimming removed 8 bases from V and 5 bases from J, with 15 bases in between. CDR1 is SNHLY, CDR2 FYNNEI, per germline. The CDR3 spans 13 residues.